These 3 T cell receptor beta chains share one sample of origin, sequenced in a study of blood T cell repertoires in COVID-19. The data were produced by immunoSEQ multiplex PCR, yet TCRdb's version contains in-frame clones alone and is incomplete. The sample includes around 450,000 clones, about 89% seen only once; the top ten take 4% to 5.5%. Sequenced material: peripheral blood. These receptor sequences come from a woman aged 25 to 45 with acute or convalescent COVID-19.

This sequence joins TRBV28 and TRBJ1-5, with D unresolved. CDR1 and CDR2 (germline): MDHEN, SYDVKM. V lost 10 bases and J lost 2, with 15 bases in between. This CDR3 region has 14 residues. As DNA, the CDR3 is TGTGCCACCAACCTCGGGTGGGGCAATCAGCCCCAGCATTTT. It encodes CATNLGWGNQPQHF.

The rearrangement uses TRBV24-1 and TRBJ2-1; D is possibly TRBD2 (5 bases). The V end was cut by 3 bases, the J end by 4 bases, with 12 bases between. Germline lookup yields CDR1 KGHDR and CDR2 SFDVKD. The CDR3 is made up of 15 amino acids. This CDR3 reads CATSDGRGPYNEQFF. DNA of the CDR3: TGTGCCACCAGTGATGGGAGAGGCCCGTACAATGAGCAGTTCTTC.

In DNA, the CDR3 is TGTGCCAGCAGTCCCCGGGACAGTGATATCTACGAGCAGTACTTC. Translation: CASSPRDSDIYEQYF. The chain is built from TRBV6-5 and TRBJ2-7; 7 nucleotides match TRBD1. Looked up from germline, CDR1 is MNHEY and CDR2 is SVGAGI. With 5 bases clipped from V and 3 bases from J, the junction kept 10 bases outside the gene matches. CDR3 length equals 15 residues.